These 19 T cell receptor beta chains share one sample of origin, sequenced in a study of cytomegalovirus exposure and HLA in healthy donors. The PCR made use of 60 Vbeta and 13 Jbeta primers. Generated by immunoSEQ multiplex PCR, the TCRdb table keeps only in-frame clones and is missing some. The sample holds tens of thousands of clones, 65% to 90% seen once. Material: PBMCs. The receptors were sampled from a woman aged 18-29 years in good health and CMV-seropositive.

The gene calls are TRBV27 and TRBJ2-1, with D possibly matching TRBD2 (5 bases). Trimming removed 2 bases at V and 0 bases at J, with 8 bases between. CDR1 is MNHEY and CDR2 is SMNVEV in the germline V gene (reference sequence). This CDR3 has 15 amino acids. CDR3 in amino acids: CASSLIATSYNEQFF. Written as DNA, the CDR3 is TGTGCCAGCAGTTTAATAGCGACCTCCTACAATGAGCAGTTCTTC.

This chain uses TRBV18 with TRBJ1-2; a possible D gene is TRBD1 (6 bases). V was pared by 3 bases and J by 4 bases, with 15 bases between. CDR1 KGHSH and CDR2 LQKENI come from the germline V gene. The CDR3 length is 15 residues. The DNA of the CDR3 is TGTGCCAGCTCACCTACGGGGGGCCAGGGCTATGGCTACACCTTC. Translating it yields CASSPTGGQGYGYTF.

Points on this clone: Its ends do not fully match the called genes, so a read error is possible. V is TRBV7-7 and J is TRBJ2-1, with 11 bases lining up with TRBD2. CDR3 length: 17 residues. CDR1 and CDR2 from the germline V gene are SSHAT and FNYEAQ (reference sequence). This CDR3 is CASSLGHGASGGNEQFF. The CDR3 DNA sequence: TGTGCTAGCAGCTTAGGCCACGGGGCTAGCGGGGGGAATGAGCAGTTCTTC.

The chain employs TRBV5-6 and TRBJ2-2; TRBD2 aligns across 7 bases. The V segment lost 2 bases and the J segment 1 base; nucleotides outside the gene matches: 5. The CDR3 extends over 16 amino acids. The germline V gene encodes CDR1 SGHDT and CDR2 YYEEEE. The CDR3 here is CASSLGLAVNTGELFF. CDR3 DNA sequence: TGTGCCAGCAGCTTAGGTCTAGCGGTGAACACCGGGGAGCTGTTTTTT.

This clone was found once. The V call is TRBV11-2, the J call TRBJ2-5; TRBD2 aligns across 7 bases. Germline V gene lookup returns CDR1 SGHAT and CDR2 FQNNGV. The CDR3 runs 15 residues. After removal of 3 bases from V and 5 bases from J, the junction contained 9 bases not matched to a gene. The CDR3 DNA sequence: TGTGCCAGCAGCTTGACTAGCTCTGGACGGGAGACCCAGTACTTC. As protein: CASSLTSSGRETQYF.

This sequence joins TRBV14 and TRBJ2-5; perhaps TRBD1 as D (5 bases). The CDR3 loop spans 14 amino acids. The germline V gene encodes CDR1 SGHDN and CDR2 FVKESK. Deletions cut 4 bases from V and 1 base from J, with 10 bases between. The CDR3 spells CASSPLGLQETQYF. In DNA form, the CDR3 reads TGTGCCAGCAGCCCCCTGGGGCTCCAAGAGACCCAGTACTTC.

The chain has TRBV7-8 and TRBJ2-5, with 7 bases fitting TRBD2. V shed 7 bases, J shed 5 bases, and the junction held 16 bases outside the gene matches. The CDR3 consists of 16 residues. The V gene's germline CDR1 is SGHVS and CDR2 FQNEAQ. CDR3 nucleotide sequence: TGTGCCAGCACCTCCACTCAAGGGAGGGCCTCTGAGACCCAGTACTTC. Its translation is CASTSTQGRASETQYF.

This clone was detected only a few times. The rearrangement links TRBV4-2 to TRBJ2-3; TRBD2 aligns across 12 bases. The junction had 1 base not matched to a gene; V was cut back by 0 bases and J by 0 bases. The CDR3 contains 17 residues. The germline gives CDR1 LGHNA, CDR2 YNFKEQ. The CDR3 DNA reads as TGTGCCAGCAGCCAAGATCTAGCGGGGGGGAGCACAGATACGCAGTATTTT. Translated: CASSQDLAGGSTDTQYF.

The CDR3 DNA reads TGTGCCACCGGGAGGGGGGACGAGAGGGATGAGCAGTTCTTC. It translates to CATGRGDERDEQFF. This chain uses TRBV2 with TRBJ2-7, with 8 bases fitting TRBD2. The end of the DNA fits TRBJ2-1 better, so the J call may be wrong. This CDR3 spans 14 amino acids. Germline V gene sequence: CDR1 SNHLY, CDR2 FYNNEI.

The chain recombines TRBV5-1 with TRBJ1-4, with D possibly TRBD1 on 6 matching bases. Germline CDR1 reads SGHRS; CDR2 reads YFSETQ. V gave up 3 bases and J gave up 4 bases, with 22 bases separating them. CDR3 length: 18 amino acids. The CDR3 nucleotides read TGCGCCAGCAGCTCCTCCCGACGAGCAGGGGACATTAATGAAAAACTGTTTTTT. It yields the protein CASSSSRRAGDINEKLFF.

This chain uses TRBV2 with TRBJ2-1; the match to TRBD2 covers 8 bases. The V gene's germline CDR1 is SNHLY and CDR2 FYNNEI. With 2 bases clipped from V and 15 bases from J, the junction kept 6 bases outside the gene matches. The CDR3 runs 12 residues. The CDR3 DNA is TGTGCCAGCAGTGAACACGGGGGGGGCCGGTTCTTC. This sequence encodes CASSEHGGGRFF.

This clone has a handful of counts. V and J are TRBV29-1 and TRBJ1-2; D gene uncertain. Trimming removed 0 bases from V and 7 bases from J, with 12 bases in between. CDR1 SQVTM and CDR2 ANQGSEA come from the germline V gene. The CDR3 is 13 amino acids. Written as DNA, the CDR3 is TGCAGCGTTGAAGAGGGCATTCTGCGTGGCTACACCTTC. It translates to CSVEEGILRGYTF.

V usage is TRBV15 and J usage is TRBJ1-2; 8 positions match TRBD1. Germline lookup yields CDR1 LNHNV and CDR2 YYDKDF (reference sequence). This CDR3 contains 18 residues. V was pared by 0 bases and J by 2 bases, with 11 bases of the junction left unmatched. This CDR3 reads CATSRDVGTGVFNYGYTF. DNA for the CDR3: TGTGCCACCAGCAGAGATGTTGGGACAGGTGTATTCAACTATGGCTACACCTTC.

The chain uses TRBV10-3 and TRBJ2-1, with 12 bases fitting TRBD2. Germline-derived CDR1 and CDR2 are ENHRY and SYGVKD. V shed 2 bases and J 0 bases; nucleotides not matched to a gene: 5. The CDR3 is 18 residues long. CDR3: CAISEPGLAGSSYNEQFF. In DNA, the CDR3 is TGTGCCATCAGTGAGCCAGGACTAGCGGGAAGCTCCTACAATGAGCAGTTCTTC.

This clone appeared a single time. This chain uses TRBV2 with TRBJ2-5; a weak D match, TRBD1 (5 bases). V shed 10 bases and J shed 0 bases, with 18 bases lying between them. The CDR3 loop spans 15 amino acids. Per the germline V gene, CDR1 is SNHLY and CDR2 is FYNNEI. CDR3 nucleotides: TGTGCCACAGAAGGGGAACCACCGAACCAAGAGACCCAGTACTTC. It specifies CATEGEPPNQETQYF.

The V gene is TRBV19, the J gene TRBJ1-2; D gene uncertain. CDR3 length: 13 residues. Germline V lookup: CDR1 LNHDA, CDR2 SQIVND (reference sequence). V lost 1 base, J lost 6 bases, and 9 bases lay in between. CDR3 DNA: TGTGCCAGTAGTATAGCGGCCGGAGATGGCTACACCTTC. This codes for CASSIAAGDGYTF.

This rearrangement joins TRBV28 to TRBJ2-4; a possible D gene is TRBD1 (6 bases). The ends were cut back, 6 bases at V and 4 bases at J, with 16 bases in the middle. This CDR3 has 15 residues. The germline gives CDR1 MDHEN, CDR2 SYDVKM. In nucleotides, the CDR3 is TGTGCCAGCAGAGAACAGGGTTTGGGGAAAAACATTCAGTACTTC. Translating gives CASREQGLGKNIQYF.

The chain combines TRBV28 with TRBJ2-1; D is perhaps TRBD1 (5 bases). The germline V and J ends were trimmed by 2 bases and 9 bases, with 17 bases remaining between them. CDR3 length equals 15 residues. CDR1 and CDR2 from the germline V gene are MDHEN and SYDVKM. The CDR3 coding sequence is TGTGCCAGCAGTTTAAGTAGGGGTCGGCTGCGTGAGCAGTTCTTC. Translation: CASSLSRGRLREQFF.

This clone was recorded only once. This chain links TRBV4-3 with TRBJ2-1; 7 nucleotides align to TRBD2. Looked up from germline, CDR1 is LGHNA and CDR2 is YSLEER. The trim removed 1 base at V and 12 bases at J, leaving 6 bases unmatched. This CDR3 has 13 amino acids. The DNA of the CDR3 is TGCGCCAGCAGCCAAGCGGAGACTAGCCCGCAGTTCTTC. Protein: CASSQAETSPQFF.